This T cell receptor beta chain was recorded in a study of T cell clonotyping in hematopoietic cell transplantation. V dropped 1 base and J dropped 7; count of bases not matched to a gene: 11. The CDR3 has 17 residues. Germline V gene data show CDR1 as LNHDA and CDR2 as SQIVND (reference sequence). Time point reported: recipient sample about 28 days before transplant, after cytoreduction. Profiled with immunoSEQ multiplex PCR; TCRdb holds only in-frame clones, not every one. The sample shows roughly 49,000 clones, 65% to 90% of them seen only once. This chain joins TRBV19 and TRBJ1-5; TRBD1 matches at 9 bases. The clonotype originates from a man in his 60s with biphenotypic leukemia. Some clones in this sample may be carry-over from other donors' samples. The sample in question was peripheral blood mononuclear cells, obtained before stem cell transplant. This CDR3 reads CASSIGYRGLKNQPQHF. The CDR3 region has the DNA TGTGCCAGTAGTATAGGATACAGGGGGCTCAAGAACCAGCCCCAGCATTTT. Based on the CDR3 plus reference TRBV19 and TRBJ1-5, the full variable domain is DGGITQSPKYLFRKEGQNVTLSCEQNLNHDAMYWYRQDPGQGLRLIYYSQIVNDFQKGDIAEGYSVSREKKESFPLTVTSAQKNPTAFYLCASSIGYRGLKNQPQHFGDGTRLSIL.